The rows below give T cell receptor beta chains drawn from one sample of a study of blood T cell repertoires in COVID-19. Data came from immunoSEQ multiplex PCR; TCRdb stores just in-frame clones and leaves some out. The profile shows around 150,000 clones, more than 75% of them singletons. Material for sequencing was peripheral blood. These receptors all come from a man between 18 and 35 years old with acute or convalescent COVID-19. The CDR3 runs from the conserved cysteine through the conserved F or W. Each record gives: V gene, clone size, D gene, CDR3 length, J gene, CDR3 protein, CDR3 DNA. The D gene is left open where the match is weak. Not all rows give a size; the values are once, few, many and, for expanded clones, a class.

V gene: TRBV2
clone size: .
D gene: .
CDR3 length: 12
J gene: TRBJ1-4
CDR3 protein: CASRWEEGRPFF
CDR3 DNA: TGTGCCAGCAGATGGGAGGAAGGCAGGCCCTTTTTT

V gene: TRBV27
clone size: .
D gene: TRBD1
CDR3 length: 14
J gene: TRBJ2-1
CDR3 protein: CASSRDSAYNEQFF
CDR3 DNA: TGTGCCAGCAGTCGGGACAGCGCGTACAATGAGCAGTTCTTC

V gene: TRBV4-1
clone size: .
D gene: TRBD1
CDR3 length: 17
J gene: TRBJ1-1
CDR3 protein: CASSQDNRGRGNTEAFF
CDR3 DNA: TGCGCCAGCAGCCAAGATAACAGGGGGCGGGGGAACACTGAAGCTTTCTTT

V gene: TRBV19
clone size: .
D gene: .
CDR3 length: 16
J gene: TRBJ1-3
CDR3 protein: CASSISDSVSGNTIYF
CDR3 DNA: TGTGCCAGTAGTATCTCCGACAGCGTCTCTGGAAACACCATATATTTT

V gene: TRBV2
clone size: .
D gene: .
CDR3 length: 13
J gene: TRBJ1-2
CDR3 protein: CASSATGNNGYTF
CDR3 DNA: TGTGCCAGCAGCGCCACAGGGAATAATGGCTACACCTTC

V gene: TRBV29-1
clone size: once
D gene: TRBD1
CDR3 length: 13
J gene: TRBJ2-3
CDR3 protein: CSSDREDTDTQYF
CDR3 DNA: TGCAGCAGTGACAGGGAAGACACAGATACGCAGTATTTT

V gene: TRBV12-5
clone size: once
D gene: .
CDR3 length: 14
J gene: TRBJ2-2
CDR3 protein: CASGLVTGTGELFF
CDR3 DNA: TGTGCTAGTGGTTTGGTAACGGGAACCGGGGAGCTGTTTTTT

V gene: TRBV20-1
clone size: .
D gene: TRBD2
CDR3 length: 15
J gene: TRBJ2-2
CDR3 protein: CSASPGGPNTGELFF
CDR3 DNA: TGCAGTGCTAGTCCGGGAGGGCCTAACACCGGGGAGCTGTTTTTT

V gene: TRBV19
clone size: once
D gene: .
CDR3 length: 15
J gene: TRBJ1-1
CDR3 protein: CASSPQYRTNTEAFF
CDR3 DNA: TGTGCCAGTAGTCCCCAGTACCGAACAAACACTGAAGCTTTCTTT

V gene: TRBV7-9
clone size: .
D gene: TRBD1
CDR3 length: 15
J gene: TRBJ1-3
CDR3 protein: CASSEDRGEGNTIYF
CDR3 DNA: TGTGCCAGCAGCGAAGACAGGGGGGAGGGAAACACCATATATTTT

V gene: TRBV5-4
clone size: once
D gene: .
CDR3 length: 13
J gene: TRBJ2-7
CDR3 protein: CASSPDSSYEQYF
CDR3 DNA: TGTGCCAGCAGCCCAGACAGTTCCTACGAGCAGTACTTC

V gene: TRBV29-1
clone size: .
D gene: .
CDR3 length: 13
J gene: TRBJ2-7
CDR3 protein: CSVHTAGSYEQYF
CDR3 DNA: TGCAGCGTCCACACGGCGGGATCCTACGAGCAGTACTTC

V gene: TRBV11-2
clone size: .
D gene: .
CDR3 length: 16
J gene: TRBJ1-5
CDR3 protein: CASSLDDGQSNQPQHF
CDR3 DNA: TGTGCCAGCAGCTTAGATGACGGACAGAGCAATCAGCCCCAGCATTTT

V gene: TRBV19
clone size: .
D gene: TRBD2
CDR3 length: 15
J gene: TRBJ2-7
CDR3 protein: CASTSSGPLSYEQYF
CDR3 DNA: TGTGCCAGTACGAGTAGCGGGCCCTTATCCTACGAGCAGTACTTC

V gene: TRBV18
clone size: .
D gene: .
CDR3 length: 13
J gene: TRBJ1-1
CDR3 protein: CASSHDTNTEAFF
CDR3 DNA: TGTGCCAGCTCTCACGACACGAACACTGAAGCTTTCTTT

V gene: TRBV25-1
clone size: few
D gene: TRBD2
CDR3 length: 15
J gene: TRBJ2-1
CDR3 protein: CASSVLAGGPNEQFF
CDR3 DNA: TGTGCCAGCAGTGTCCTAGCGGGAGGGCCCAATGAGCAGTTCTTC

V gene: TRBV6-1
clone size: .
D gene: .
CDR3 length: 17
J gene: TRBJ1-2
CDR3 protein: CASSDYSGAGTFYGYTF
CDR3 DNA: TGTGCCAGCAGTGACTATAGTGGAGCCGGGACATTCTATGGCTACACCTTC

V gene: TRBV18
clone size: .
D gene: .
CDR3 length: 15
J gene: TRBJ1-4
CDR3 protein: CASSPTGATNEKLFF
CDR3 DNA: TGTGCCAGCTCACCCACAGGTGCAACTAATGAAAAACTGTTTTTT

V gene: TRBV6-5
clone size: .
D gene: TRBD1
CDR3 length: 15
J gene: TRBJ2-2
CDR3 protein: CASSRWQGDTGELFF
CDR3 DNA: TGTGCCAGCAGTCGCTGGCAGGGGGACACCGGGGAGCTGTTTTTT

V gene: TRBV23-1
clone size: .
D gene: TRBD2
CDR3 length: 17
J gene: TRBJ2-3
CDR3 protein: CASSQSGGRIGTDTQYF
CDR3 DNA: TGCGCCAGCAGTCAATCGGGGGGGAGGATCGGCACAGATACGCAGTATTTT

V gene: TRBV7-9
clone size: .
D gene: .
CDR3 length: 16
J gene: TRBJ2-4
CDR3 protein: CASSFDPETAKNIQYF
CDR3 DNA: TGTGCCAGCAGCTTTGATCCGGAGACAGCCAAAAACATTCAGTACTTC

V gene: TRBV6-5
clone size: .
D gene: .
CDR3 length: 13
J gene: TRBJ1-1
CDR3 protein: CASGALGGTEAFF
CDR3 DNA: TGTGCCAGCGGGGCCTTGGGGGGCACTGAAGCTTTCTTT

V gene: TRBV27
clone size: .
D gene: .
CDR3 length: 13
J gene: TRBJ1-2
CDR3 protein: CASSKDSYYGYTF
CDR3 DNA: TGTGCCAGCAGTAAGGACTCATACTATGGCTACACCTTC

V gene: TRBV15
clone size: .
D gene: .
CDR3 length: 12
J gene: TRBJ1-2
CDR3 protein: CATSRDLYGYTF
CDR3 DNA: TGTGCCACCAGCAGAGATCTCTATGGCTACACCTTC

V gene: TRBV2
clone size: .
D gene: .
CDR3 length: 15
J gene: TRBJ1-1
CDR3 protein: CASKLDLLKNTEAFF
CDR3 DNA: TGTGCCAGCAAATTAGACTTACTTAAGAACACTGAAGCTTTCTTT

V gene: TRBV5-1
clone size: .
D gene: .
CDR3 length: 15
J gene: TRBJ2-1
CDR3 protein: CASSLEAGAYNEQFF
CDR3 DNA: TGCGCCAGCAGCTTGGAAGCCGGGGCCTACAATGAGCAGTTCTTC

V gene: TRBV27
clone size: once
D gene: .
CDR3 length: 12
J gene: TRBJ1-1
CDR3 protein: CASSHRGTEAFF
CDR3 DNA: TGTGCCAGCAGCCATAGGGGGACTGAAGCTTTCTTT

V gene: TRBV4-1
clone size: .
D gene: .
CDR3 length: 15
J gene: TRBJ2-3
CDR3 protein: CASSQDGAGAEGQYF
CDR3 DNA: TGCGCCAGCAGCCAAGATGGAGCAGGGGCCGAGGGGCAGTATTTT

V gene: TRBV10-3
clone size: .
D gene: TRBD2
CDR3 length: 15
J gene: TRBJ2-1
CDR3 protein: CAISGGASSYNEQFF
CDR3 DNA: TGTGCCATCAGCGGGGGGGCGAGCTCCTACAATGAGCAGTTCTTC

V gene: TRBV7-9
clone size: .
D gene: .
CDR3 length: 15
J gene: TRBJ1-2
CDR3 protein: CASSLDRGGLLGYTF
CDR3 DNA: TGTGCCAGCAGCTTAGATAGGGGAGGACTGTTAGGCTACACCTTC

V gene: TRBV6-5
clone size: .
D gene: .
CDR3 length: 12
J gene: TRBJ1-2
CDR3 protein: CASSYTRRGYTF
CDR3 DNA: TGTGCCAGCAGTTACACCAGGCGAGGCTACACCTTC

V gene: TRBV4-1
clone size: .
D gene: TRBD1
CDR3 length: 18
J gene: TRBJ1-6
CDR3 protein: CASSQDGGSDRVMTPLHF
CDR3 DNA: TGCGCCAGCAGCCAAGATGGGGGTTCAGACAGGGTGATGACACCCCTCCACTTT

V gene: TRBV9
clone size: .
D gene: TRBD1
CDR3 length: 14
J gene: TRBJ1-4
CDR3 protein: CASSVGQGLEKLFF
CDR3 DNA: TGTGCCAGCAGCGTGGGACAGGGCTTGGAAAAACTGTTTTTT

V gene: TRBV12-3/TRBV12-4
clone size: .
D gene: .
CDR3 length: 11
J gene: TRBJ1-2
CDR3 protein: CASGLRGSVTF
CDR3 DNA: TGTGCCAGCGGACTTCGAGGGTCGGTCACCTTC

V gene: TRBV6-6
clone size: few
D gene: .
CDR3 length: 16
J gene: TRBJ2-5
CDR3 protein: CASSYSGGGDQETQYF
CDR3 DNA: TGTGCCAGCAGTTACTCGGGAGGGGGGGATCAAGAGACCCAGTACTTC

V gene: TRBV18
clone size: .
D gene: TRBD1
CDR3 length: 19
J gene: TRBJ2-6
CDR3 protein: CASSPMRDRPPSGANVLTF
CDR3 DNA: TGTGCCAGCTCACCGATGAGGGACAGGCCCCCCTCTGGGGCCAACGTCCTGACTTTC

V gene: TRBV15
clone size: .
D gene: .
CDR3 length: 15
J gene: TRBJ1-2
CDR3 protein: CATSRDVRVNYGYTF
CDR3 DNA: TGTGCCACCAGCAGAGATGTCAGGGTTAACTATGGCTACACCTTC